These 29 T cell receptor beta chains were sequenced from one sample in a study of OX40 agonist ivuxolimab in advanced cancers. The library was made by the immunoSEQ multiplex PCR assay. TCRdb mirrors the immuneACCESS table, restricted to in-frame sequences. Some clones are absent from its copies; in checked studies, under half trace to an unresolved V gene, and the reason for the others is unknown. The sample table holds nearly 110,000 clones, of which 90% were seen once. Approximately 0.49% of the sample belongs to the ten largest clones. The material was CD4+ or CD8+ T cells sorted from blood, obtained in a trial of the OX40 agonist ivuxolimab. The receptors derive from an adult with an advanced solid tumor such as melanoma, head and neck, liver or kidney cancer.

This clone was counted a few times. V gene TRBV4-3 combines with J gene TRBJ2-7; no reliable D call. The CDR3 has 15 residues. The V and J ends lost 4 bases and 4 bases respectively, with 17 bases between them. Germline V gives CDR1 LGHNA, CDR2 YSLEER. CDR3 sequence (DNA): TGCGCCAGCAGCCTCGGAGTAGCCCCTTATTACGAGCAGTACTTC. It yields the protein CASSLGVAPYYEQYF.

The rearrangement joins TRBV4-3 to TRBJ2-2, with D perhaps matching TRBD2 (5 bases). Germline values: CDR1 LGHNA, CDR2 YSLEER. The V end was cut by 0 bases, the J end by 13 bases, with 12 bases between. The CDR3 runs 13 residues. This CDR3 reads CASSQDMREVLFF. The CDR3 nucleotides are TGCGCCAGCAGCCAAGATATGAGGGAAGTGCTGTTTTTT.

The chain uses TRBV9 and TRBJ2-5; TRBD2 aligns across 9 bases. This CDR3 has 17 residues. V trimming: 0 bases; J trimming: 3 bases; junction bases outside the gene matches: 9. Looked up from germline, CDR1 is SGDLS and CDR2 is YYNGEE. The CDR3 DNA is TGTGCCAGCAGCGTAGATATCGGGGTAGCGGGGGAAGAGACCCAGTACTTC. As protein: CASSVDIGVAGEETQYF. Complete variable domain (other parts from reference TRBV9 and TRBJ2-5): DSGVTQTPKHLITATGQRVTLRCSPRSGDLSVYWYQQSLDQGLQFLIQYYNGEERAKGNILERFSAQQFPDLHSELNLSSLELGDSALYFCASSVDIGVAGEETQYFGPGTRLLVL.

With regard to this clone: The junction shows a germline mismatch at one end, possibly a read error. The V and J genes are TRBV29-1 and TRBJ2-1; D unclear. CDR3 length equals 12 residues. Germline values: CDR1 SQVTM, CDR2 ANQGSEA. Written as DNA, the CDR3 is TGCAGCGCTGAAGAGGACGGTAATGAGCAGTTCTTC. Protein: CSAEEDGNEQFF.

The gene calls are TRBV9 and TRBJ2-7; 9 bases line up with TRBD1. Germline loops: CDR1 SGDLS, CDR2 YYNGEE. This CDR3 has 14 amino acids. Unmatched junction bases numbered 7, after V lost 8 bases and J lost 1 base. Written as DNA, the CDR3 is TGTGCCAGGACAGGGGGTGTATATTCCTACGAGCAGTACTTC. Translating it yields CARTGGVYSYEQYF.

CDR3 coding DNA: TGCGCCAGCAGCCAAGATATTTCCGCGGGGGGGCCTAGTAGAGAAGATACGCAGTATTTT. This codes for CASSQDISAGGPSREDTQYF. V is TRBV4-3 and J is TRBJ2-3; 9 bases map to TRBD2. The CDR3 has 20 residues. After removal of 0 bases from V and 5 bases from J, the junction contained 18 bases not matched to a gene. Per the germline V gene, CDR1 is LGHNA and CDR2 is YSLEER.

The gene calls are TRBV11-2 and TRBJ2-2; no reliable D call. Trimming pared 7 bases from V and 2 bases from J, leaving 11 bases between. CDR1 is SGHAT, CDR2 FQNNGV, per germline. The CDR3 loop spans 14 amino acids. CDR3 loop: CASTSKVNTGELFF. The CDR3 nucleotides are TGTGCCAGCACCTCGAAGGTTAACACCGGGGAGCTGTTTTTT.

This sequence joins TRBV28 and TRBJ2-1; 8 positions agree with TRBD1. The CDR3 has 16 amino acids. Trimming took 5 bases from V and 4 from J; bases not matched to a gene: 10. Germline lookup yields CDR1 MDHEN and CDR2 SYDVKM. The CDR3 coding sequence is TGTGCCAGCAGTACCGGACAGGGCGGGGTGTACAATGAGCAGTTCTTC. Translation: CASSTGQGGVYNEQFF.

This chain links TRBV4-3 with TRBJ2-3; TRBD1 aligns across 9 bases. Per germline, CDR1 LGHNA and CDR2 YSLEER. This CDR3 comprises 17 residues. J lost 0 bases, V lost 1 base, and 5 bases had no gene match. In nucleotides, the CDR3 is TGCGCCAGCAGCCAAGTACAGGGGGCAAGGAGCACAGATACGCAGTATTTT. Encoded protein: CASSQVQGARSTDTQYF.

The chain is built from TRBV6-1 and TRBJ2-7; 8 nucleotides match TRBD1. CDR3 length: 14 amino acids. J gave up 4 bases and V 6 bases, and 8 bases lay outside the gene matches. Looked up from germline, CDR1 is MNHNS and CDR2 is SASEGT. The CDR3 coding sequence is TGTGCCAGCAGGCCGGGACAGGAGATGTACGAGCAGTACTTC. Encoded protein: CASRPGQEMYEQYF.

This sequence joins TRBV6-5 and TRBJ1-1; D unclear. V shed 7 bases and J shed 1 base, with 16 bases lying between them. Germline V gene data show CDR1 as MNHEY and CDR2 as SVGAGI. This CDR3 spans 15 amino acids. CDR3 in amino acids: CASTLGTAGNTEAFF. The CDR3 coding sequence is TGTGCCAGCACACTGGGTACAGCTGGGAACACTGAAGCTTTCTTT.

The chain couples TRBV5-1 to TRBJ2-7; TRBD1 is a possible D gene (6 bases). V lost 4 bases and J lost 1, with 15 bases in between. The CDR3 sequence is 15 residues long. The V gene's germline CDR1 is SGHRS and CDR2 YFSETQ. In DNA form, the CDR3 reads TGCGCCAGCAGCCCGCGGCCAGGGGAATCCTACGAGCAGTACTTC. Its translation: CASSPRPGESYEQYF.

This clone was seen once. The chain combines TRBV28 with TRBJ1-5; D is uncertain. This CDR3 region has 17 residues. Trimming took 3 bases from V and 1 from J, leaving 16 bases between them. The V gene's germline CDR1 is MDHEN and CDR2 SYDVKM. CDR3 sequence: CASSLGRFGVSNQPQHF. CDR3 bases: TGTGCCAGCAGTTTGGGCAGGTTTGGGGTAAGCAATCAGCCCCAGCATTTT.

The CDR3 protein is CASSYVRGLNTEAFF. The CDR3 DNA follows: TGTGCCAGCAGTTACGTTCGGGGATTGAACACTGAAGCTTTCTTT. The chain combines TRBV6-5 with TRBJ1-1; D gene unclear. This CDR3 has 15 amino acids. The V and J ends lost 2 bases and 0 bases respectively, with 10 bases between them. Germline values: CDR1 MNHEY, CDR2 SVGAGI.

The table lists this clone with a count of one. This chain joins TRBV5-4 and TRBJ1-4; 8 bases align to TRBD1. The junction had 16 bases not matched to a gene; V was cut back by 2 bases and J by 7 bases. CDR3 size: 18 residues. CDR1 is SGHNT, CDR2 YYREEE, per germline (reference sequence). The CDR3 DNA sequence: TGTGCCAGCAGCTTAGGGGGAGCAGGGGGCACGGGGACTGAAAAACTGTTTTTT. It is translated as CASSLGGAGGTGTEKLFF.

The genes are TRBV10-3 and TRBJ2-1; TRBD2 agrees at 8 bases. Germline assignment: CDR1 ENHRY and CDR2 SYGVKD. The CDR3 extends over 16 amino acids. V was pared by 0 bases and J by 4 bases, with 5 bases of the junction left unmatched. CDR3 sequence: CAISESNRGGYNEQFF. The CDR3 DNA reads as TGTGCCATCAGTGAGTCGAATCGGGGGGGGTACAATGAGCAGTTCTTC.

The chain recombines TRBV6-1 with TRBJ1-5; TRBD1 matches at 7 bases. Germline V gives CDR1 MNHNS, CDR2 SASEGT. The trim removed 3 bases at V and 4 bases at J, leaving 6 bases unmatched. The CDR3 loop spans 15 amino acids. The CDR3 sequence: CASSEGTAYNQPQHF. CDR3 sequence (DNA): TGTGCCAGCAGTGAGGGGACAGCATATAATCAGCCCCAGCATTTT.

The gene calls are TRBV2 and TRBJ1-5; 10 nucleotides match TRBD1. Germline V gene lookup returns CDR1 SNHLY and CDR2 FYNNEI. V shed 4 bases and J 5 bases; nucleotides not matched to a gene: 5. This CDR3 spans 15 amino acids. CDR3 sequence: CASSAQTGGHQPQHF. The CDR3 bases are TGTGCCAGCAGTGCACAGACAGGGGGCCATCAGCCCCAGCATTTT. Combining the CDR3 with reference TRBV2 and TRBJ1-5 gives the whole variable domain EPEVTQTPSHQVTQMGQEVILRCVPISNHLYFYWYRQILGQKVEFLVSFYNNEISEKSEIFDDQFSVERPDGSNFTLKIRSTKLEDSAMYFCASSAQTGGHQPQHFGDGTRLSIL.

V usage is TRBV7-2 and J usage is TRBJ1-1, with a possible D match to TRBD1 (5 bases). V gave up 5 bases and J gave up 5 bases, with 15 bases separating them. Germline loops: CDR1 SGHTA, CDR2 FQGNSA. This CDR3 comprises 14 residues. CDR3 amino acids: CASSALSGGTEAFF. The CDR3 DNA follows: TGTGCCAGCAGCGCCCTTAGTGGGGGGACTGAAGCTTTCTTT.

The chain employs TRBV20-1 and TRBJ2-7, with D tentatively TRBD2 (5 bases). Trimming shortened V by 6 bases and J by 6 bases, and 12 bases separated the two germline ends. The V gene's germline CDR1 is DFQATT and CDR2 SNEGSKA (reference sequence). The CDR3 has 11 residues. CDR3 nucleotides: TGCAGTGCCCTGGAGGAGGTCGAGCAGTACTTC. It is translated as CSALEEVEQYF.

CDR3 amino acids: CASSPTGGGRTQYF. The CDR3 DNA follows: TGTGCCAGCAGCCCGACGGGCGGGGGACGTACCCAGTACTTC. The chain carries TRBV7-2 and TRBJ2-5; the match to TRBD2 covers 7 bases. This CDR3 region has 14 residues. The germline gives CDR1 SGHTA, CDR2 FQGNSA. Trimming cost V 5 bases and J 8 bases; bases outside gene matches: 11.

DNA of the CDR3: TGCGCCAGCAGTGAGTCGTGGGGACTCCCCTACGAGCAGTACTTC. Translation gives CASSESWGLPYEQYF. The chain couples TRBV10-1 to TRBJ2-7; D possibly corresponds to TRBD2 (6 bases). V dropped 0 bases and J dropped 2 bases, with 11 bases sitting between them. Germline lookup yields CDR1 WNHNN and CDR2 SYGVQD (reference sequence). The CDR3 has 15 residues.

This CDR3 is CASSYYRGEQPQHF. The CDR3 bases are TGTGCCAGCAGTTACTACAGGGGCGAGCAGCCCCAGCATTTT. This rearrangement joins TRBV6-6 to TRBJ1-5, with 7 bases identical to TRBD1. The CDR3 runs 14 residues. Trimming took 1 base from V and 7 from J; bases not matched to a gene: 4. Germline loops: CDR1 MNHNY, CDR2 SVGAGI (reference sequence).

V gene TRBV7-2 combines with J gene TRBJ2-5, with 10 nucleotides matching TRBD2. V shed 5 bases and J 1 base; nucleotides not matched to a gene: 10. The CDR3 has 17 amino acids. The germline V gene has CDR1 SGHTA and CDR2 FQGNSA. This chain's CDR3 is CASSLVPSGGIQETQYF. As DNA, the CDR3 is TGTGCCAGCAGCCTAGTGCCTAGCGGGGGCATCCAAGAGACCCAGTACTTC.

This clone has a single count. The V gene is TRBV10-3, the J gene TRBJ1-1, with unresolved D. Germline CDR1 ENHRY, CDR2 SYGVKD. This CDR3 has 13 amino acids. V was shortened by 3 bases and J by 0 bases, with 5 bases between the two germline ends. The CDR3 region is CAISDGLNTEAFF. The CDR3 DNA is TGTGCCATCAGTGATGGGCTGAACACTGAAGCTTTCTTT.

The genes are TRBV4-1 and TRBJ2-1; 10 nucleotides match TRBD2. J lost 10 bases, V lost 6 bases, and 9 bases had no gene match. The CDR3 is 14 amino acids. Germline loops: CDR1 MGHRA, CDR2 YSYEKL. CDR3 region: CASSPSGGAEEQFF. DNA for the CDR3: TGCGCCAGCAGTCCGAGCGGGGGGGCTGAGGAGCAGTTCTTC.

V gene TRBV7-2 combines with J gene TRBJ2-5, with 13 nucleotides matching TRBD2. This CDR3 comprises 15 residues. Germline V gene lookup returns CDR1 SGHTA and CDR2 FQGNSA. V gave up 6 bases and J gave up 5 bases; unmatched junction bases: 6. The chain's CDR3 is CASSPTSGGAETQYF. The DNA of the CDR3 is TGTGCCAGCAGTCCTACTAGCGGGGGGGCCGAGACCCAGTACTTC. Looking up the rest from reference TRBV7-2 and TRBJ2-5 gives the full variable domain: GAGVSQSPSNKVTEKGKDVELRCDPISGHTALYWYRQSLGQGLEFLIYFQGNSAPDKSGLPSDRFSAERTGGSVSTLTIQRTQQEDSAVYLCASSPTSGGAETQYFGPGTRLLVL.

This clone turned up a few times. The rearrangement joins TRBV28 to TRBJ1-6; D gene ambiguous. V lost 6 bases and J lost 7, with 7 bases in between. Looked up from germline, CDR1 is MDHEN and CDR2 is SYDVKM. CDR3 length equals 12 residues. CDR3 in amino acids: CASRDSNSPLHF. The DNA of the CDR3 is TGTGCCAGCAGGGATTCCAATTCACCCCTCCACTTT.

The chain carries TRBV30 and TRBJ2-5, with D tentatively TRBD2 (6 bases). There are 13 residues in the CDR3. Trimming took off 5 bases at V and 5 bases at J, with 15 bases between the two ends. CDR1 is GTSNPN, CDR2 SVGIG, per germline (reference sequence). CDR3 sequence (DNA): TGTGCCTGGGGAAGTCGGGGGTCGGAGACCCAGTACTTC. It is translated as CAWGSRGSETQYF. The full variable domain, its missing parts supplied by reference TRBV30 and TRBJ2-5, is SQTIHQWPATLVQPVGSPLSLECTVEGTSNPNLYWYRQAAGRGLQLLFYSVGIGQISSEVPQNLSASRPQDRQFILSSKKLLLSDSGFYLCAWGSRGSETQYFGPGTRLLVL.